The sequence of this T cell receptor (beta chain) was determined in a study of beta chain features in type 1 diabetes. Study-level information: No patient-donor differences in age, gender, total cells or subset yield.

This clone was counted a few times. Its antigen is currently unknown. Reverse transcription of all isolated RNA meant that expressed TCRB transcripts were sequenced. Produced via immunoSEQ multiplex PCR; TCRdb's table is partial and in-frame only. The repertoire holds around 280,000 clones, with over 14% as singletons. A CD45RO/CCR7/CD25/CD127/CD95/CD27 panel sorted naive, central memory, regulatory and stem cell-like memory CD4+ cells. The study's findings and limits: TCRB CDR3s from Type 1 diabetes patients were moderately but significantly shorter in all four CD4+ subsets. Type 1 diabetes patients had fewer VDJ junction insertions and more deletions.

Germline lookup yields CDR1 KGHSH and CDR2 LQKENI. CDR3 length equals 15 residues. With V trimmed by 3 bases and J by 3 bases, 7 bases remained unmatched. Sequenced material: naive CD4+ T cells from blood. The TCR sequence derives from a man aged 18 to 29 with type 1 diabetes. The chain couples TRBV18 to TRBJ2-7, with 8 bases aligning to TRBD1. The CDR3 loop is CASSPQGARGYEQYF. CDR3 nucleotides: TGTGCCAGCTCACCCCAGGGGGCAAGAGGCTACGAGCAGTACTTC.